Listed below are T cell receptor beta chains from one sample, sequenced in a study of shared clonotypes between healthy human individuals. TCRdb's table, derived via immunoSEQ multiplex PCR, lists solely in-frame clones and lacks some. The profile shows about 2.1 million clones, roughly 93% of them singletons. Input material: naive CD8+ T cells from PBMCs. Receptors were obtained from a man between 18 and 35 years old in good health. Some clones in this sample may be carry-over from other donors' samples. CDR3s include the opening cysteine and the closing phenylalanine or tryptophan. D genes are given only for firm matches. Some rows have no size entry. The others give once, few or many, or a class for an expanded clone.

TRBJ2-1 | . | TRBV10-1 | TRBD2 | CASSETGGPLDNEQFF | TGCGCCAGCAGTGAGACGGGAGGGCCGTTAGATAATGAGCAGTTCTTC
TRBJ1-1 | . | TRBV7-8 | . | CASSFVFVVGTEAFF | TGTGCCAGCAGCTTTGTTTTCGTTGTCGGCACTGAAGCTTTCTTT
TRBJ2-1 | . | TRBV27 | TRBD2 | CASSLLGLAGENNEQFF | TGTGCCAGCAGTTTGTTGGGACTAGCGGGAGAAAACAATGAGCAGTTCTTC
TRBJ1-5 | . | TRBV25-1 | . | CASSEYRSGEGPQHF | TGTGCCAGCAGTGAATATAGGTCTGGGGAGGGGCCCCAGCATTTT
TRBJ1-5 | . | TRBV19 | . | CATRERGVGQPQHF | TGTGCAACCCGTGAAAGGGGTGTCGGGCAGCCCCAGCATTTT
TRBJ2-1 | . | TRBV11-2 | TRBD2 | CASSSLTSGRANEQFF | TGTGCCAGCAGCTCCCTGACTAGCGGGAGGGCCAATGAGCAGTTCTTC
TRBJ2-7 | . | TRBV5-1 | . | CASSLGGYEQYF | TGCGCCAGCAGCTTGGGAGGGTACGAGCAGTACTTC
TRBJ1-1 | . | TRBV19 | . | CASSVGVSFTEAFF | TGTGCCAGTAGTGTGGGGGTCTCGTTCACTGAAGCTTTCTTT
TRBJ1-5 | . | TRBV19 | . | CASSIGHFSNQPQHF | TGTGCCAGTAGTATCGGACACTTTAGCAATCAGCCCCAGCATTTT
TRBJ2-7 | . | TRBV2 | . | CASSEIEIYEQYF | TGTGCCAGCAGTGAAATAGAGATTTACGAGCAGTACTTC
TRBJ2-1 | . | TRBV28 | TRBD2 | CASRISGRAYNEQFF | TGTGCCAGCAGGATTAGCGGGAGGGCCTACAATGAGCAGTTCTTC
TRBJ2-1 | . | TRBV19 | . | CASGDGGDYNEQFF | TGTGCCAGTGGGGACGGAGGAGATTACAATGAGCAGTTCTTC
TRBJ1-1 | . | TRBV5-1 | TRBD1 | CASSLADRANTEAFF | TGCGCCAGCAGCTTGGCAGACAGGGCGAACACTGAAGCTTTCTTT
TRBJ2-1 | . | TRBV9 | . | CASSFMADPYNEQFF | TGTGCCAGCAGTTTCATGGCGGACCCTTACAATGAGCAGTTCTTC
TRBJ2-3 | . | TRBV11-3 | TRBD2 | CASSARTSGRTDTQYF | TGTGCCAGCAGCGCGAGGACTAGCGGGAGGACAGATACGCAGTATTTT
TRBJ2-7 | . | TRBV5-8 | TRBD2 | CASSSPGLPSYEQYF | TGTGCCAGCAGCTCCCCGGGACTACCCTCCTACGAGCAGTACTTC
TRBJ2-2 | . | TRBV6-5 | TRBD1 | CASSDRGRLPGELFF | TGTGCCAGCAGCGACAGGGGGAGATTACCCGGGGAGCTGTTTTTT
TRBJ2-1 | . | TRBV29-1 | . | CSVGSPEQFF | TGCAGCGTTGGATCACCTGAGCAGTTCTTC
TRBJ2-1 | . | TRBV28 | . | CASSLFPGEGYEQFF | TGTGCCAGCAGTTTATTTCCGGGAGAGGGGTATGAGCAGTTCTTC
TRBJ1-2 | . | TRBV7-9 | . | CASRRERGDGYTF | TGTGCCAGCAGAAGAGAGCGGGGTGACGGCTACACCTTC
TRBJ1-2 | . | TRBV9 | . | CASSVGPYPNYGYTF | TGTGCCAGCAGCGTAGGTCCTTATCCTAACTATGGCTACACCTTC
TRBJ2-7 | . | TRBV9 | . | CASSLRDHEQYF | TGTGCCAGCAGCCTCAGGGACCACGAGCAGTACTTC
TRBJ2-5 | . | TRBV7-8 | TRBD1 | CASSLGGTGGRETQYF | TGTGCCAGCAGCTTAGGCGGAACAGGGGGCCGAGAGACCCAGTACTTC
TRBJ1-1 | . | TRBV4-1 | TRBD1 | CASNVNRGSTEAFF | TGCGCCAGCAACGTAAACAGGGGTAGCACTGAAGCTTTCTTT
TRBJ2-1 | once | TRBV6-1 | . | CASSDRPPSSYNEQFF | TGTGCCAGCAGTGACCGACCCCCTAGCTCCTACAATGAGCAGTTCTTC
TRBJ2-2 | once | TRBV27 | . | CASSVRLGDGELFF | TGTGCCAGCAGTGTACGACTAGGAGACGGGGAGCTGTTTTTT
TRBJ2-1 | . | TRBV27 | . | CASSLEAGAGCNEQFF | TGTGCCAGCAGTTTAGAGGCCGGGGCCGGTTGCAATGAGCAGTTCTTC
TRBJ2-2 | . | TRBV4-1 | TRBD1 | CASSQAGQIVANTGELFF | TGCGCCAGCAGCCAAGCGGGACAGATCGTTGCGAACACCGGGGAGCTGTTTTTT
TRBJ2-2 | . | TRBV27 | TRBD1 | CASSTTTGEPVNTGELFF | TGTGCCAGCAGTACAACAACAGGGGAACCGGTTAACACCGGGGAGCTGTTTTTT
TRBJ1-1 | . | TRBV7-9 | TRBD1 | CASSLKGGGNKAFF | TGTGCCAGCAGCTTAAAGGGAGGGGGCAATAAAGCTTTCTTT
TRBJ1-2 | . | TRBV13 | . | CASSPRDYGYTF | TGTGCCAGCAGCCCACGGGACTATGGCTACACCTTC
TRBJ1-5 | . | TRBV2 | TRBD1 | CASSLNTGDFELLRRDQPQHF | TGTGCCAGCAGTTTAAATACAGGGGACTTCGAGCTCCTACGGCGGGATCAGCCCCAGCATTTT
TRBJ2-7 | . | TRBV11-2 | TRBD2 | CASSLVPSGFYEQYF | TGTGCCAGCAGCTTAGTTCCTAGCGGGTTCTACGAGCAGTACTTC
TRBJ2-1 | . | TRBV6-1 | TRBD2 | CASSEWASGVTYNEQFF | TGTGCCAGCAGTGAATGGGCTAGCGGGGTGACCTACAATGAGCAGTTCTTC
TRBJ2-1 | . | TRBV28 | TRBD2 | CAILPGGSHEQFF | TGTGCCATCTTACCGGGGGGGAGCCATGAGCAGTTCTTC
TRBJ2-1 | . | TRBV4-3 | TRBD2 | CASSQDRLAGNEQFF | TGCGCCAGCAGCCAAGACCGACTAGCTGGTAATGAGCAGTTCTTC
TRBJ2-1 | . | TRBV9 | . | CASSVAAGRDNEQFF | TGTGCCAGCAGCGTAGCGGCGGGACGAGACAATGAGCAGTTCTTC
TRBJ1-1 | few | TRBV13 | TRBD1 | CASSSGQDAFF | TGTGCCAGCAGCAGCGGACAGGACGCTTTCTTT
TRBJ2-7 | . | TRBV27 | . | CASSLSSGATYEQYF | TGTGCCAGCAGTTTATCTTCGGGAGCGACGTACGAGCAGTACTTC
TRBJ2-2 | . | TRBV9 | TRBD2 | CASSVQLAGDANTGELFF | TGTGCCAGCAGCGTCCAACTAGCGGGGGACGCGAACACCGGGGAGCTGTTTTTT
TRBJ1-6 | few | TRBV30 | . | CAWSGGSANSPLHF | TGTGCCTGGAGTGGAGGAAGTGCTAATTCACCCCTCCACTTT
TRBJ2-7 | once | TRBV28 | . | CASSSEYEQYF | TGTGCCAGCAGTTCAGAGTACGAGCAGTACTTC
TRBJ2-3 | . | TRBV11-2 | . | CASASGVYVADTQYF | TGTGCCAGCGCCTCAGGGGTTTATGTTGCAGATACGCAGTATTTT
TRBJ2-5 | . | TRBV7-7 | . | CASSLDIQPAAQYF | TGTGCCAGCAGCTTAGATATCCAGCCTGCCGCCCAGTACTTC
TRBJ2-5 | once | TRBV2 | TRBD2 | CASSGLAGTQETQYF | TGTGCCAGCAGCGGACTAGCGGGGACCCAAGAGACCCAGTACTTC
TRBJ2-1 | . | TRBV18 | . | CASSHLPYKDDNEQFF | TGTGCCAGCTCACACCTACCGTACAAGGACGACAATGAGCAGTTCTTC
TRBJ2-5 | . | TRBV7-9 | . | CASSLGPTGKKETQYF | TGTGCCAGCAGCTTAGGACCGACGGGAAAGAAAGAGACCCAGTACTTC
TRBJ1-1 | . | TRBV7-9 | TRBD1 | CASSPSDRENTEAFF | TGTGCCAGCAGCCCCTCGGACAGGGAGAACACTGAAGCTTTCTTT
TRBJ1-1 | once | TRBV7-9 | TRBD1 | CASSPTNDRANEAFF | TGTGCCAGCAGCCCAACGAATGACAGGGCGAATGAAGCTTTCTTT
TRBJ1-5 | . | TRBV7-9 | . | CASSSGAVGGGGNQPQHF | TGTGCCAGCAGCTCGGGGGCCGTGGGCGGTGGTGGCAATCAGCCCCAGCATTTT